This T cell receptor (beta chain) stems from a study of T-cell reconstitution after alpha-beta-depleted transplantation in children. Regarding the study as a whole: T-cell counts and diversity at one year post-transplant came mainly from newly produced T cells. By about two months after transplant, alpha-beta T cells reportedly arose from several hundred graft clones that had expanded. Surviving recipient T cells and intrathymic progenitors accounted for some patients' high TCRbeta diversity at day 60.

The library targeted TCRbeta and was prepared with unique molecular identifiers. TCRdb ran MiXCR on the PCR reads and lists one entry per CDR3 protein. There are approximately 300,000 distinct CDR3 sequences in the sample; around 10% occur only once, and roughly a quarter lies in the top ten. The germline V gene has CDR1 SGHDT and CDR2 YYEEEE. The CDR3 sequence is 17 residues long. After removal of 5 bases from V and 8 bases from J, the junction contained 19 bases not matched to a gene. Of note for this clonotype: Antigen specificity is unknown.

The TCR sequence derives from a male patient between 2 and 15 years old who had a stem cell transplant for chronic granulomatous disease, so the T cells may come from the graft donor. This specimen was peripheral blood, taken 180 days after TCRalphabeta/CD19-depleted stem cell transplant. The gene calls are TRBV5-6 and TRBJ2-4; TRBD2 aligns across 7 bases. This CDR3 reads CASSFFGGHRGVYIQYF. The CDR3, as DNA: TGTGCCAGCAGTTTTTTCGGAGGGCACCGGGGGGTGTACATTCAGTACTTC.